Shown below are 32 T cell receptor beta chains from a single sample sequenced in a study of CD8+CD57+ T cells in acquired aplastic anemia. TCR beta VDJ and CDR3 profiles were obtained from a genomic DNA template. One entry per CDR3 protein results from TCRdb running MiXCR on the reads. The data contain over 150,000 distinct CDR3 sequences, about three fifths of them seen just once; the ten biggest clones take up about 42%. Sequencing involved patients with CD8+CD57+ cell expansion previously shown by flow cytometry. The sample taken for sequencing was sorted CD4+, CD8+, or CD8+CD57+ T cells (not recorded which) from PBMCs. Receptors were obtained from a human donor with aplastic anemia.

This chain joins TRBV9 and TRBJ2-5; D gene ambiguous. CDR1 and CDR2 from the germline V gene are SGDLS and YYNGEE. CDR3 length equals 13 residues. Between the trimmed V and J ends, which lost 0 bases and 2 bases, there was a span of 5 bases. CDR3 residues: CASSVDLQETQYF. In DNA, the CDR3 is TGTGCCAGCAGCGTAGATTTGCAAGAGACCCAGTACTTC.

This clonotype was counted between two and nine times. V gene TRBV29-1 combines with J gene TRBJ1-1, with D possibly matching TRBD1 (6 bases). Germline V gene data show CDR1 as SQVTM and CDR2 as ANQGSEA. The V end was cut by 6 bases, the J end by 1 base, with 12 bases between. The CDR3 is 13 amino acids. Written as DNA, the CDR3 is TGCAGCGTCACGATACAGGGGAACACTGAAGCTTTCTTT. Translated: CSVTIQGNTEAFF.

This clonotype was seen a few times. With a much larger clone just one base away, this may be a read error. The chain recombines TRBV5-1 with TRBJ2-2, with 7 nucleotides matching TRBD1. The germline V gene has CDR1 SGHRS and CDR2 YFSETQ. The CDR3 is made up of 12 amino acids. The CDR3 is CASSPQGVELLF. Written as DNA, the CDR3 is TGCGCCAGCAGCCCCCAGGGGGTAGAGCTGCTTTTT.

As regards this clonotype: Its ends do not fully match the called genes, so a read error is possible. The chain employs TRBV10-3 and TRBJ1-6, with TRBD1 identical over 11 bases. This CDR3 is 18 amino acids long. Looked up from germline, CDR1 is ENHRY and CDR2 is SYGVKD. CDR3 sequence (DNA): TGTGCCAGCAGTTACTCGTCGTTCGGGACAGGGGGAGGTTCACCCCTCCACTTT. Protein product: CASSYSSFGTGGGSPLHF.

This clonotype was picked up one time. V is TRBV19 and J is TRBJ2-1; the D is unclear. This CDR3 has 16 amino acids. Germline V gives CDR1 LNHDA, CDR2 SQIVND (reference sequence). With 4 bases removed from V and 0 bases from J, the gap between germline ends came to 13 bases. CDR3 loop: CASSKGRAASYNEQFF. The CDR3 DNA reads as TGTGCCAGTAGTAAGGGAAGGGCGGCCTCCTACAATGAGCAGTTCTTC.

This clonotype has at least ten counts. The chain uses TRBV6-2 or TRBV6-3 and TRBJ2-7; D might be TRBD2 (6 bases). V was cut by 2 bases and J by 4 bases, with 12 bases left in between. This CDR3 contains 14 residues. CDR1 MNHEY and CDR2 SVGEGT come from the germline V gene. CDR3 coding DNA: TGTGCCAGCAGTTACGGGGACTCAGTGTACGAGCAGTACTTC. It yields the protein CASSYGDSVYEQYF.

The rearrangement links TRBV7-9 to TRBJ2-2; the D is unclear. This CDR3 comprises 13 residues. Germline V gene sequence: CDR1 SEHNR, CDR2 FQNEAQ (reference sequence). V was pared by 2 bases and J by 4 bases, with 5 bases between. CDR3 sequence reads: CASSLRPTGELFF. CDR3 in DNA: TGTGCCAGCAGCTTACGACCCACCGGGGAGCTGTTTTTT.

V usage is TRBV5-1 and J usage is TRBJ2-5; D is uncertain. The germline CDR1 and CDR2 sequences are SGHRS and YFSETQ. The CDR3 is made up of 15 amino acids. Trimming took 0 bases from V and 5 from J, leaving 14 bases between them. The CDR3, as DNA: TGCGCCAGCAGCTTGGCGATCCTTCCCCGGGAGACCCAGTACTTC. This sequence encodes CASSLAILPRETQYF.

J is TRBJ1-6 and V is TRBV7-3; D is undetermined. Germline V CDR1 and CDR2: SGHTA, FQGTGA. CDR3 length: 15 residues. Deletions cut 5 bases from V and 5 bases from J, with 13 bases between. CDR3 sequence reads: CASSTGSTDNSPLHF. The CDR3 nucleotides are TGTGCCAGCAGCACCGGCTCCACGGATAATTCACCCCTCCACTTT.

This clonotype was observed a single time. CDR3 protein: CATSEGTRYGYTF. The CDR3 coding sequence is TGTGCCACCAGTGAAGGGACTCGCTATGGCTACACCTTC. The chain has TRBV24-1 and TRBJ1-2; D is possibly TRBD1 (5 bases). The V end was cut by 4 bases, the J end by 4 bases, with 9 bases between. This CDR3 region has 13 residues. Germline CDR1 is KGHDR and CDR2 is SFDVKD.

This chain joins TRBV20-1 and TRBJ1-5, with D unresolved. The CDR3 extends over 11 amino acids. The V gene lost 4 bases and the J gene lost 5 bases, with 6 bases spanning the gap. Germline loops: CDR1 DFQATT, CDR2 SNEGSKA (reference sequence). As DNA, the CDR3 is TGCAGTGCTAAGGTGTATCAGCCCCAGCATTTT. It specifies CSAKVYQPQHF.

The chain joins TRBV7-9 to TRBJ2-7; 7 positions match TRBD2. V shed 5 bases and J 5 bases; nucleotides not matched to a gene: 15. The CDR3 contains 16 residues. Per the germline V gene, CDR1 is SEHNR and CDR2 is FQNEAQ (reference sequence). The CDR3 DNA follows: TGTGCCAGCAGCGGTATAGCGGGCGTCCCGCCCAACGAGCAGTACTTC. This gives the protein CASSGIAGVPPNEQYF.

The chain has TRBV29-1 and TRBJ2-1; D possibly corresponds to TRBD1 (5 bases). With 2 bases removed from V and 6 bases from J, the gap between germline ends came to 14 bases. The CDR3 length is 14 residues. The germline CDR1 and CDR2 sequences are SQVTM and ANQGSEA. CDR3 residues: CSVEIGDSSNEQFF. The CDR3 nucleotides are TGCAGCGTTGAAATAGGAGACAGCTCCAATGAGCAGTTCTTC.

The V gene is TRBV19, the J gene TRBJ2-3; D unclear. Germline V lookup: CDR1 LNHDA, CDR2 SQIVND (reference sequence). CDR3 size: 14 residues. Trimming stripped 3 bases from V and 0 bases from J, with 7 bases between. This chain's CDR3 is CASSISASTDTQYF. The CDR3 DNA is TGTGCCAGTAGTATCAGTGCTAGCACAGATACGCAGTATTTT. Based on the CDR3 plus reference TRBV19 and TRBJ2-3, the full variable domain is DGGITQSPKYLFRKEGQNVTLSCEQNLNHDAMYWYRQDPGQGLRLIYYSQIVNDFQKGDIAEGYSVSREKKESFPLTVTSAQKNPTAFYLCASSISASTDTQYFGPGTRLTVL.

The V and J genes are TRBV6-4 and TRBJ2-1; 9 bases align to TRBD2. CDR3 length: 15 residues. CDR1 MRHNA and CDR2 SNTAGT come from the germline V gene. With 5 bases clipped from V and 6 bases from J, the junction kept 8 bases outside the gene matches. This chain's CDR3 is CASSLSGGQSNEQFF. CDR3 nucleotides: TGTGCCAGCAGTCTAAGCGGGGGGCAGAGCAATGAGCAGTTCTTC.

This clonotype showed up just a few times. A much larger clone sits a single nucleotide away, making a read error possible. The V gene is TRBV7-6, the J gene TRBJ2-5; TRBD1 matches 8 bases. With V trimmed by 10 bases and J by 5 bases, 12 bases remained unmatched. Germline lookup yields CDR1 SGHVS and CDR2 FNYEAQ. The CDR3 spans 14 residues. The CDR3 coding sequence is TGTGCCAACAGAAAAGACAGGGGAGAGGAGACCCAGTACTTC. Protein: CANRKDRGEETQYF.

The V gene is TRBV5-4, the J gene TRBJ2-5; the D gene is possibly TRBD1 (6 bases). The germline gives CDR1 SGHNT, CDR2 YYREEE (reference sequence). Trimming removed 0 bases from V and 5 bases from J, with 14 bases in between. The CDR3 has 15 amino acids. The CDR3 protein is CASSLEGVYNETQYF. The CDR3 DNA reads TGTGCCAGCAGCTTGGAGGGGGTATACAATGAGACCCAGTACTTC.

The chain recombines TRBV5-1 with TRBJ2-7; 10 bases match TRBD2. Germline lookup yields CDR1 SGHRS and CDR2 YFSETQ. V was pared by 4 bases and J by 3 bases, with 7 bases of the junction left unmatched. The CDR3 is made up of 15 amino acids. This chain's CDR3 is CASSTSGGAYYEQYF. The CDR3 DNA is TGCGCCAGCAGCACAAGCGGGGGGGCTTACTACGAGCAGTACTTC. The full variable domain, with the rest looked up from reference TRBV5-1 and TRBJ2-7, is KAGVTQTPRYLIKTRGQQVTLSCSPISGHRSVSWYQQTPGQGLQFLFEYFSETQRNKGNFPGRFSGRQFSNSRSEMNVSTLELGDSALYLCASSTSGGAYYEQYFGPGTRLTVT.

This clonotype was counted many times. The V gene is TRBV7-9, the J gene TRBJ1-1, with D maybe TRBD1 (5 bases). This CDR3 has 9 amino acids. V was trimmed by 8 bases and J by 12 bases, leaving 10 bases between them. From germline, CDR1 is SEHNR and CDR2 FQNEAQ (reference sequence). CDR3 sequence (DNA): TGTGCCAGCGGGGCCATCACTTTCTTT. It is translated as CASGAITFF. Variable domain in full (rest from reference TRBV7-9 and TRBJ1-1): DTGVSQNPRHKITKRGQNVTFRCDPISEHNRLYWYRQTLGQGPEFLTYFQNEAQLEKSRLLSDRFSAERPKGSFSTLEIQRTEQGDSAMYLCASGAITFFGQGTRLTVV.

This clonotype has only a few counts. The chain combines TRBV11-2 with TRBJ2-1, with 7 bases aligning to TRBD2. CDR3 length equals 16 residues. The germline gives CDR1 SGHAT, CDR2 FQNNGV. The ends lost 5 bases at V and 8 bases at J; junction bases unmatched: 15. The CDR3 is CASSPLVAGEYDEQFF. Here the CDR3 DNA reads TGTGCCAGCAGCCCCCTAGTGGCGGGGGAGTACGATGAGCAGTTCTTC.

The chain joins TRBV25-1 to TRBJ2-7, with no clear D. The CDR3 extends over 15 amino acids. Germline V gene sequence: CDR1 MGHDK, CDR2 SYGVNS. Trimming removed 0 bases from V and 5 bases from J, with 14 bases in between. Here the CDR3 reads CASSEYMAPGDEQYF. DNA of the CDR3: TGTGCCAGCAGTGAATATATGGCCCCGGGCGACGAGCAGTACTTC.

This sequence joins TRBV5-1 and TRBJ1-6; weak D call: TRBD1 (5 bases). The CDR3 spans 15 residues. Trimming removed 0 bases at V and 6 bases at J, with 10 bases between. The germline CDR1 and CDR2 sequences are SGHRS and YFSETQ. The CDR3 reads CASSLAQGRNSPLHF. In DNA form, the CDR3 reads TGCGCCAGCAGCTTGGCGCAGGGACGTAATTCACCCCTCCACTTT.

The J gene is TRBJ2-7, the V gene TRBV20-1; D is unresolved. The CDR3 runs to 12 residues. Per the germline V gene, CDR1 is DFQATT and CDR2 is SNEGSKA (reference sequence). V lost 4 bases to trimming and J lost 5 bases, with 12 bases between them. The CDR3, as DNA: TGCAGTGCTATTGCCTATTACCACGAGCAGTACTTC. This codes for CSAIAYYHEQYF.

This clonotype was recorded a few times. The chain joins TRBV20-1 to TRBJ2-7; D is unclear. Trimming left V 4 bases short and J 0 bases short, with 10 bases between. CDR3 length: 13 residues. Germline V CDR1 and CDR2: DFQATT, SNEGSKA (reference sequence). For the CDR3, the DNA is TGCAGTGCTATAATCCTTGGCTCCTACGAGCAGTACTTC. The encoded protein is CSAIILGSYEQYF.

This clonotype was seen a single time. The genes are TRBV2 and TRBJ2-7; D is unclear. V lost 1 base and J lost 0, with 13 bases in between. The length of the CDR3 is 16 residues. CDR1 is SNHLY and CDR2 is FYNNEI in the germline V gene. The CDR3 sequence is CASSEGSTQASYEQYF. CDR3 DNA sequence: TGTGCCAGCAGTGAAGGGAGCACACAAGCCTCCTACGAGCAGTACTTC. The complete variable domain, with remaining parts taken from reference TRBV2 and TRBJ2-7, reads EPEVTQTPSHQVTQMGQEVILRCVPISNHLYFYWYRQILGQKVEFLVSFYNNEISEKSEIFDDQFSVERPDGSNFTLKIRSTKLEDSAMYFCASSEGSTQASYEQYFGPGTRLTVT.

V and J are TRBV20-1 and TRBJ1-5, with a possible D match to TRBD1 (6 bases). Trimming removed 3 bases at V and 7 bases at J, with 10 bases between. Germline CDR1 and CDR2: DFQATT and SNEGSKA (reference sequence). The length of the CDR3 is 12 residues. CDR3 region: CSASRGAQPQHF. The CDR3 DNA reads TGCAGTGCTAGTAGGGGGGCCCAGCCCCAGCATTTT.

V and J are TRBV20-1 and TRBJ2-7; 9 bases align to TRBD2. With V trimmed by 6 bases and J by 6 bases, 21 bases remained unmatched. CDR1 DFQATT and CDR2 SNEGSKA come from the germline V gene (reference sequence). This CDR3 comprises 17 residues. The CDR3 DNA sequence: TGCAGTGCCGGCGGGGGGGGCTCTTGGAGTGAAGCGGGCGAGCAGTACTTC. Residues: CSAGGGGSWSEAGEQYF.

The chain has TRBV6-5 and TRBJ2-5; D is unclear. This CDR3 has 11 residues. In germline, CDR1 is MNHEY, CDR2 SVGAGI. V was shortened by 7 bases and J by 5 bases, with 8 bases between the two germline ends. CDR3 protein: CASTRTETQYF. DNA of the CDR3: TGTGCCAGCACCCGAACGGAGACCCAGTACTTC.

This rearrangement joins TRBV29-1 to TRBJ1-2, with 9 bases aligning to TRBD1. The V gene end was trimmed by 0 bases and the J gene end by 6 bases; junction bases not matched to a gene: 5. The CDR3 runs to 14 residues. Germline V gene data show CDR1 as SQVTM and CDR2 as ANQGSEA. The CDR3 region has the DNA TGCAGCGTTGAAGACCCCGGGACAGGGAATGGCTACACCTTC. Translating gives CSVEDPGTGNGYTF.

The chain joins TRBV7-2 to TRBJ1-2; TRBD1 is a possible D gene (5 bases). V lost 7 bases and J lost 3, with 12 bases in between. CDR1 is SGHTA and CDR2 is FQGNSA in the germline V gene. The CDR3 totals 13 residues. This CDR3 reads CASTVSRDYGYTF. The CDR3, as DNA: TGTGCCAGCACCGTAAGCAGGGACTATGGCTACACCTTC.

The genes are TRBV5-1 and TRBJ2-7; 10 bases are shared with TRBD1. CDR1 is SGHRS, CDR2 YFSETQ, per germline. V was pared by 5 bases and J by 2 bases, with 4 bases of the junction left unmatched. The CDR3 has 14 amino acids. CDR3 nucleotides: TGCGCCAGCAGGCCGGGACAGGGGACCTACGAGCAGTACTTC. It specifies CASRPGQGTYEQYF.

The chain links TRBV7-9 to TRBJ2-5, with D hard to call. Between the trimmed V and J ends, which lost 5 bases and 5 bases, there was a span of 6 bases. The germline V gene encodes CDR1 SEHNR and CDR2 FQNEAQ (reference sequence). The CDR3 is 11 amino acids. This CDR3 reads CASSQAETQYF. CDR3 nucleotides: TGTGCCAGCAGCCAAGCGGAGACCCAGTACTTC. Complete variable domain (other parts from reference TRBV7-9 and TRBJ2-5): DTGVSQNPRHKITKRGQNVTFRCDPISEHNRLYWYRQTLGQGPEFLTYFQNEAQLEKSRLLSDRFSAERPKGSFSTLEIQRTEQGDSAMYLCASSQAETQYFGPGTRLLVL.